The sequence of this TCR beta chain was determined in a study of blood T cell repertoires in COVID-19. At the level of the study: PBMCs, B-cell-depleted T cells, or T cells were the source of the cDNA or gDNA that made up the material.

As handled by the study authors: For nucleated cells, counts were estimated from reference gene primer amplification. Some clones are missing from TCRdb's copy, which holds only in-frame ones; the method was immunoSEQ multiplex PCR. The DNA gave D and trimming, while V, J and clone size come from that table. Seen here are 300,000 to 450,000 clones, about 88% observed once, and the top ten hold roughly 3.1%. V lost 6 bases to trimming and J lost 2 bases; unmatched junction nucleotides: 10. The CDR3 totals 17 residues. In germline, CDR1 is MNHEY, CDR2 SMNVEV (reference sequence). Input material: peripheral blood. The source is a human donor in a cohort sampled during active COVID-19. V is TRBV27 and J is TRBJ2-1; 10 bases map to TRBD2. The CDR3 protein is CASSRVAGGPTYNEQFF. In DNA, the CDR3 is TGTGCCAGCAGCCGGGTAGCGGGGGGTCCAACCTACAATGAGCAGTTCTTC.